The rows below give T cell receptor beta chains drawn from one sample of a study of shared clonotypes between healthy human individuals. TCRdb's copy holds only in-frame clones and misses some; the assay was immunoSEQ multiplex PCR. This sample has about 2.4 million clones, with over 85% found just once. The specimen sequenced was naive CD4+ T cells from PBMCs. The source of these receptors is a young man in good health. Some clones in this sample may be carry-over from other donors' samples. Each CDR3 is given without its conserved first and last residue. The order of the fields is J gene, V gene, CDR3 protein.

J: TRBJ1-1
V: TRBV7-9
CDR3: ASSLTAEAF

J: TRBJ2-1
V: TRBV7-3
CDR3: ASSLAEDNEQF

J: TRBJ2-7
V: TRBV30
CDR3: AWTGDRGYEQY

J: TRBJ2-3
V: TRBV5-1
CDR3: ASSLAPSGAGGGTDTQY

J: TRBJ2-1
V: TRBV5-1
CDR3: ASSLDAGSNEQF

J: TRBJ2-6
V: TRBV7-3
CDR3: ASSSGTGGAGANVLT

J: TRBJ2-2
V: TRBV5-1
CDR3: ASSQRTGADSGELF

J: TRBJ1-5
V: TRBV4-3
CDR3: ASSQGQVSNQPQH

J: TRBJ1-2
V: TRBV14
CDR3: ASSQELRGPST

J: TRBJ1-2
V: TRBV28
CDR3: ASSSGPNYGYT

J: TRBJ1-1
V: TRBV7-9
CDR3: ASSLGQGDTEAF

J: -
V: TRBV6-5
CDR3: ASGTYEQY

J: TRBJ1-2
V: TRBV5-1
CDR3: ASSLQDTNYGYT

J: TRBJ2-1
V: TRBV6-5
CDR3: ASSYIQEAEQF

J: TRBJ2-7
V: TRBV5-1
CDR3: ASSLVWTGRSYSTSEQY

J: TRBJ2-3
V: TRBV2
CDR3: ASSPRLAGAGDTQY

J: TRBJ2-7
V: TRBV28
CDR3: ASWPATGNYEQY

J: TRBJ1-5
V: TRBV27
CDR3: ASSLGTGTGNQPQH

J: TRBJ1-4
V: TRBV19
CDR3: ASMPGGGEKLF

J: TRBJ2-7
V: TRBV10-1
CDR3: ASGREYEQY

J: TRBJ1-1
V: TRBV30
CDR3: AWSQGTSAEAF

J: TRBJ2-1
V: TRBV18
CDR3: ASSPLGQGANEQF

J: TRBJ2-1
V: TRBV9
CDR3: ASSHGGGTYNEQF

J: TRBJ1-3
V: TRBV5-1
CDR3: ASSHGGTGNTIY

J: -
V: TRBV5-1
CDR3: ASSSQGAQNEQY

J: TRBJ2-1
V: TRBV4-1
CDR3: ASSQGGLAGYNEQF

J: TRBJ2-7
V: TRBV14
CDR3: ASSQADLYEQY

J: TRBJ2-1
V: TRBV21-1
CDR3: ASSKPATFPPGEQF

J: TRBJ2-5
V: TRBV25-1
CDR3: ASSEGGLETQY

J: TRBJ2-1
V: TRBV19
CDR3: ASSLLTGGNEQF

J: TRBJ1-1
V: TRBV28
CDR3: ASSFSKVEAF

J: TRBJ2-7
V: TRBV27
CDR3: ASSLYREGVEQY

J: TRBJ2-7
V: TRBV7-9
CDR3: ASSPPPSYEQY

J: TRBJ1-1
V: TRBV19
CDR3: ASRGTGENTEAF

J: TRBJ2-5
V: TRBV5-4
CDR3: ASSLNRGPGETQY

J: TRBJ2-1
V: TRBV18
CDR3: ASSPSTSGYNEQF

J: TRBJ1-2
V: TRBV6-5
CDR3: ASSPVGGIHGYT

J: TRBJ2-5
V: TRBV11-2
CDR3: ASSSTKSAGPGKTQY

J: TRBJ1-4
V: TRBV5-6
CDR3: ASSFSGGTNEKLF

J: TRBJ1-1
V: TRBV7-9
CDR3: ASSLGRNTEAF

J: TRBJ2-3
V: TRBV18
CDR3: ASSPMSADTQY

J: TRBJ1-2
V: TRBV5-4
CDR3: ASSLSRQGQGYT

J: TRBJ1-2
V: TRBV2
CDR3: ASSVDRGGGYT